The rows below give T cell receptor beta chains drawn from one sample of a study of CD8 T cells in Susac syndrome. TCRdb reprocessed the immunoSEQ multiplex PCR reads via MiXCR and lists one record per CDR3 protein. The table records approximately 220,000 distinct CDR3 sequences, approximately 95% of them present only once. Sequences were obtained from CD4+ T cells from PBMCs. These TCRs come from a human donor with multiple sclerosis. Both conserved end residues are part of each CDR3. A D gene is named only where the DNA matches it firmly. Clone size is stated in some rows and not others, as once, few, many or a class when expanded.

V	length	D	J	size	CDR3	DNA
TRBV20-1	11	-	TRBJ1-4	-	CSVMQSEKLFF	TGCAGTGTCATGCAGAGTGAAAAACTGTTTTTT
TRBV20-1	12	-	TRBJ2-5	-	CSALARQETQYF	TGCAGTGCTTTGGCCAGGCAAGAGACCCAGTACTTC
TRBV3-1	15	-	TRBJ2-1	-	CASSQLWGEDNEQFF	TGTGCCAGCAGCCAGTTATGGGGGGAGGACAATGAGCAGTTCTTC
TRBV12-3/TRBV12-4	13	-	TRBJ1-5	-	CASSSGGEQPQHF	TGTGCCAGCAGTTCAGGAGGGGAGCAGCCCCAGCATTTT
TRBV18	14	-	TRBJ2-3	-	CASSPPQVRDTQYF	TGTGCCAGCTCACCACCGCAGGTCAGAGATACGCAGTATTTT
TRBV3-1	14	-	TRBJ2-5	-	CASSQASVQETQYF	TGTGCCAGCAGCCAAGCGAGCGTCCAAGAGACCCAGTACTTC
TRBV29-1	12	-	TRBJ1-1	-	CSVSTGSTEAFF	TGCAGCGTCTCGACCGGGAGCACTGAAGCTTTCTTT
TRBV29-1	14	-	TRBJ1-2	-	CSVEPNPTVYGYTF	TGCAGCGTTGAACCTAACCCCACAGTTTATGGCTACACCTTC
TRBV10-3	13	-	TRBJ2-7	-	CAISDAVINEQYF	TGTGCCATCAGTGACGCCGTGATTAACGAGCAGTACTTC
TRBV30	11	-	TRBJ1-2	-	CAWSTAYGYTF	TGTGCCTGGAGTACAGCCTATGGCTACACCTTC
TRBV13	17	-	TRBJ2-2	-	CASSRGEGGANTGELFF	TGTGCCAGCAGCCGAGGCGAGGGCGGGGCGAACACCGGGGAGCTGTTTTTT
TRBV29-1	13	-	TRBJ2-1	-	CSVEEDFYNEQFF	TGCAGCGTTGAAGAGGATTTTTACAATGAGCAGTTCTTC
TRBV6-5	13	-	TRBJ2-3	-	CASSFQVADTQYF	TGTGCCAGCAGCTTCCAGGTCGCAGATACGCAGTATTTT
TRBV30	11	-	TRBJ1-6	once	CAWTVNSPLHF	TGTGCCTGGACGGTTAATTCACCCCTCCACTTT
TRBV7-7	12	-	TRBJ1-5	-	CARTPGGEPQHF	TGTGCTAGGACACCTGGGGGAGAGCCCCAGCATTTT
TRBV29-1	16	TRBD2	TRBJ2-1	-	CSVRGPSGGVSNEQFF	TGCAGCGTCCGAGGGCCTAGCGGGGGGGTCTCCAATGAGCAGTTCTTC
TRBV20-1	12	TRBD1	TRBJ1-1	-	CSARTGRTEAFF	TGCAGTGCTAGGACAGGGAGGACTGAAGCTTTCTTT
TRBV29-1	11	-	TRBJ2-1	once	CSVEQGNEQFF	TGCAGCGTTGAACAGGGCAATGAGCAGTTCTTC